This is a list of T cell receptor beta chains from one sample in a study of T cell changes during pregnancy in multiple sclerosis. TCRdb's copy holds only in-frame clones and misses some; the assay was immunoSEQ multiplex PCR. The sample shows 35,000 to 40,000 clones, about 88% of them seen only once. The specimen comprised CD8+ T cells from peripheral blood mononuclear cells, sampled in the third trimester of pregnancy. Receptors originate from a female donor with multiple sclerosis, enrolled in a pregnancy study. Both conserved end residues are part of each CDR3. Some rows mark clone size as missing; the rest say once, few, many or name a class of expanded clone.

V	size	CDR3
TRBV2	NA	CASSAGTGGGYGYTF
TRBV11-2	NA	CASSLVGQGAGEQYF
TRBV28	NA	CASTSQGGYYEQYF
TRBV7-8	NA	CASSSSRGTDYGYTF
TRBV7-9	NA	CASSFGRGPNGYTF
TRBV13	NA	CASSPPFQETQYF
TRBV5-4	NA	CASSNPGPPYEQYF
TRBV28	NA	CASRRAGYTDTQYF
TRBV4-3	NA	CASSQDGGQGPDTQYF
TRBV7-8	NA	CASSLAGGFYNEQFF
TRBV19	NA	CASSIRENAVNTEAFF
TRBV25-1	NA	CASSDRDRDVTGELFF
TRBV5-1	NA	CASSSWDSSSYEQYF
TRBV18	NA	CASSPGDRGNNEQFF
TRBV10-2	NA	CASSGGLAGGNEQFF
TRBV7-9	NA	CASSLGLRGTKRRFYTF
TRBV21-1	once	CASSRPDIYEQYF
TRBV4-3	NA	CASSQASGGANEQYF
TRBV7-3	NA	CASSLIGLAGETQYF
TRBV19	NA	CASSMMDTYVGNSPLHF
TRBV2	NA	CASSEGPGGTYEQYF
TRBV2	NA	CASSEYQGFNYGYTF
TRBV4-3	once	CASSLLTGKTEAFF
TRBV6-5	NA	CASSYSDGLHSPLHF
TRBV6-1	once	CASSETTGGGGEQYF
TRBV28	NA	CASRLTGKGDGYTF
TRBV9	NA	CASSVEGTGFQETQYF
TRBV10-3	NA	CAISGYYYGYTF
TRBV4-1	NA	CASSQRTGEYEQYF
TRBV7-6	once	CASSLARGQVYEQYF
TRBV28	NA	CASFLDRGLRGYTF
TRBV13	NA	CASSSSDRNQPQHF
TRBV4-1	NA	CASSRGFGELFF
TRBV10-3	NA	CAISDSTGPPYEQYF
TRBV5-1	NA	CASSFTGLNTEAFF
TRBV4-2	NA	CASSQAGDTGELFF
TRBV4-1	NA	CASSHLPSRGTEAFF
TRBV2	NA	CASVVDTQYF
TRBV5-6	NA	CASSGGQREGFYNEQFF
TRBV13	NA	CASSGTGIYEQYF
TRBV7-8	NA	CASSLGPGSPLHF
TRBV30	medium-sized	CAWSVLAGGPDTQYF
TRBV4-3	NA	CASSQVHRAPGYEQYF
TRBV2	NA	CASTPGQVYGYTF
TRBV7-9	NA	CASSFGQGGHEQYF
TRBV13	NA	CASSSPTGPEGNTIYF
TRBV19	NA	CASSILAASSYNEQFF
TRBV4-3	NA	CASSQVEFLSSYNSPLHF
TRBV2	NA	CASSPGGLAKNIQYF
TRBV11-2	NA	CASSLEGVNTEAFF
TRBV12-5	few	CASGVGARSAFF
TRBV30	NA	CAWNWGSNSPLHF
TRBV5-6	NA	CASSSWTGGNTEAFF
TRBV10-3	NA	CAISGTDTDTQYF